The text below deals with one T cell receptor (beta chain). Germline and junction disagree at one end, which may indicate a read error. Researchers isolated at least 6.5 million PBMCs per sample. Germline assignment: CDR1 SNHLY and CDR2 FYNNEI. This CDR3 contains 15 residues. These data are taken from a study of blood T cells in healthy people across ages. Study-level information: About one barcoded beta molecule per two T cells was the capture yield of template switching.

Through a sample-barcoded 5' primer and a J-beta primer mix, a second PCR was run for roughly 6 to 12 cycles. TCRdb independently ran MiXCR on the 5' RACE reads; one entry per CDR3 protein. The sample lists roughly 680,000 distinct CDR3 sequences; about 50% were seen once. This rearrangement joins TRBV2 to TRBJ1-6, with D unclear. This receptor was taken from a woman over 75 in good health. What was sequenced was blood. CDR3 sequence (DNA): TGTGCCAGCAGTGAAGAGGTGTCAGGATCATCACTCCTCCACTTT. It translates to CASSEEVSGSSLLHF.